The clone carrying this T cell receptor (beta chain) was observed a handful of times. The data belong to a study of response to subunit inactivated influenza vaccine. From germline, CDR1 is LGHNA and CDR2 YSLEER. This CDR3 is 17 amino acids long. With V trimmed by 1 base and J by 3 bases, 7 bases remained unmatched. Each CDR3 protein gets one entry after TCRdb re-called the RT-PCR reads with MiXCR. The table records some 540,000 distinct CDR3 sequences, roughly 25% of them present only once. Separately, the same data were catalogued under a study of T cells expressing NK-cell markers. That study reports: Synthesis of TCR beta cDNA relied on 5'RACE template switching carrying UMIs.

The source of this sequence is a man aged 45-65 years who received an inactivated influenza vaccine. This sequence joins TRBV4-3 and TRBJ2-2; 8 nucleotides align to TRBD2. The sequencing used CD4+ T cells sorted from PBMCs, collected 11 to 12 days after vaccination. The CDR3 sequence: CASSQGSGGRYTGELFF. CDR3 nucleotides: TGCGCCAGCAGCCAAGGAAGCGGGGGAAGGTACACCGGGGAGCTGTTTTTT.